A single sample gave rise to the 28 T cell receptor beta chains below, sequenced in a study of cytomegalovirus exposure and HLA in healthy donors. Primers for the PCR totalled 60 Vbeta and 13 Jbeta. TCRdb's table, derived via immunoSEQ multiplex PCR, lists solely in-frame clones and lacks some. Of about 89,000 clones detected, 85% appear once; the ten largest clones hold nearly 7.5%. The sample was PBMCs. Source of these receptors: a man in his forties in good health and CMV-seropositive.

The chain couples TRBV27 to TRBJ1-6; TRBD1 might be the D (5 bases). V lost 2 bases to trimming and J lost 7 bases, with 12 bases between them. Germline values: CDR1 MNHEY, CDR2 SMNVEV (reference sequence). The CDR3 covers 15 residues. The CDR3: CASSLNVRGNSPLHF. The CDR3 bases are TGTGCCAGCAGTTTAAATGTAAGGGGCAATTCACCCCTCCACTTT.

The V and J genes are TRBV29-1 and TRBJ2-1; the D gene is possibly TRBD1 (6 bases). The CDR3 covers 16 residues. V was cut by 0 bases and J by 0 bases, with 12 bases left in between. Germline V gene lookup returns CDR1 SQVTM and CDR2 ANQGSEA. The CDR3 here is CSVEDQGRSSYNEQFF. DNA of the CDR3: TGCAGCGTTGAAGATCAGGGGCGAAGCTCCTACAATGAGCAGTTCTTC.

The chain has TRBV19 and TRBJ2-2; 7 bases map to TRBD1. This CDR3 region has 17 residues. CDR1 is LNHDA, CDR2 SQIVND, per germline (reference sequence). V lost 5 bases to trimming and J lost 5 bases; unmatched junction nucleotides: 14. The CDR3 spells CASSPPGDSLWTGELFF. The CDR3 coding sequence is TGTGCCAGTAGTCCCCCAGGGGACAGTCTGTGGACCGGGGAGCTGTTTTTT.

The rearrangement links TRBV18 to TRBJ2-5, with TRBD2 identical over 10 bases. The CDR3 is 16 residues long. J was trimmed by 7 bases and V by 3 bases; bases with no gene match: 11. Germline V gene lookup returns CDR1 KGHSH and CDR2 LQKENI. The CDR3: CASSPHTGTSVGTQYF. Written as DNA, the CDR3 is TGTGCCAGCTCACCCCATACCGGGACTAGCGTCGGGACCCAGTACTTC.

About this clone: The sample holds other DNA sequences that translate to the same CDR3. The chain employs TRBV9 and TRBJ2-5, with D perhaps TRBD1 (6 bases). This CDR3 has 14 residues. The germline V gene encodes CDR1 SGDLS and CDR2 YYNGEE. The V and J ends lost 0 bases and 5 bases respectively, with 11 bases between them. CDR3 sequence (DNA): TGTGCCAGCAGCGTAGCTGGGGGCGGGGAGACCCAGTACTTC. It specifies CASSVAGGGETQYF.

The chain links TRBV11-2 to TRBJ2-1; 7 bases fit TRBD1. The CDR3 covers 14 residues. Germline CDR1 reads SGHAT; CDR2 reads FQNNGV. V lost 5 bases to trimming and J lost 5 bases; unmatched junction nucleotides: 6. CDR3 DNA: TGTGCCAGCAGCCCCGGACAGGTTAACAATGAGCAGTTCTTC. Encoded protein: CASSPGQVNNEQFF.

The chain recombines TRBV28 with TRBJ2-7, with 7 nucleotides matching TRBD2. With V trimmed by 5 bases and J by 9 bases, 10 bases remained unmatched. CDR1 is MDHEN, CDR2 SYDVKM, per germline. This CDR3 is built from 13 residues. Here the CDR3 DNA reads TGTGCCAGCAGTCCCCTAGCGGTATTTGGGCAGTACTTC. Protein: CASSPLAVFGQYF.

The chain combines TRBV4-1 with TRBJ2-1, with 13 bases that match TRBD2. CDR1 is MGHRA, CDR2 YSYEKL, per germline. This CDR3 has 18 amino acids. V lost 1 base to trimming and J lost 5 bases; unmatched junction nucleotides: 8. CDR3: CASSQVRLGLAGDNEQFF. The CDR3, as DNA: TGCGCCAGCAGCCAAGTACGTTTAGGACTAGCGGGGGACAATGAGCAGTTCTTC.

In this sample, this clone turned up a few times. The chain couples TRBV7-9 to TRBJ2-7, with TRBD1 identical over 7 bases. The CDR3 is 12 amino acids. Germline trimming cut 5 bases from V and 10 bases from J; bases unmatched to any gene: 8. CDR1 and CDR2 (germline): SEHNR, FQNEAQ (reference sequence). The CDR3 DNA follows: TGTGCCAGCAGCGGAACAGGGGCGGTACAGTACTTC. This translates into CASSGTGAVQYF.

Written as DNA, the CDR3 is TGTGCCAGCTCACCACCGGAAGGGGGTCGGTACGAGCAGTACTTC. Translation: CASSPPEGGRYEQYF. The chain is built from TRBV18 and TRBJ2-7; TRBD1 might be the D (6 bases). V shed 0 bases and J shed 4 bases, with 13 bases lying between them. Germline V CDR1 and CDR2: KGHSH, LQKENI. The CDR3 is 15 residues long. The full variable domain, its missing parts supplied by reference TRBV18 and TRBJ2-7, is NAGVMQNPRHLVRRRGQEARLRCSPMKGHSHVYWYRQLPEEGLKFMVYLQKENIIDESGMPKERFSAEFPKEGPSILRIQQVVRGDSAAYFCASSPPEGGRYEQYFGPGTRLTVT.

The rearrangement joins TRBV29-1 to TRBJ2-1; TRBD2 matches at 9 bases. Germline loops: CDR1 SQVTM, CDR2 ANQGSEA. This CDR3 has 13 residues. With 3 bases clipped from V and 8 bases from J, the junction kept 5 bases outside the gene matches. In DNA form, the CDR3 reads TGCAGCGTTGATGGCGGGAGGGTTGATGAGCAGTTCTTC. Encoded protein: CSVDGGRVDEQFF.

The rearrangement joins TRBV5-1 to TRBJ2-3, with D maybe TRBD2 (6 bases). V lost 4 bases and J 2 bases, leaving 14 bases between the germline ends. Germline V gene sequence: CDR1 SGHRS, CDR2 YFSETQ. The CDR3 runs to 15 residues. The CDR3 region has the DNA TGCGCCAGCAGCCCGCTGGGGGGTTTCACAGATACGCAGTATTTT. It encodes CASSPLGGFTDTQYF.

The J gene is TRBJ2-7, the V gene TRBV5-6; possible D gene TRBD2, 6 bases. This CDR3 is built from 16 residues. The germline CDR1 and CDR2 sequences are SGHDT and YYEEEE. V was clipped by 2 bases and J by 2 bases, with 17 bases between them. The CDR3 DNA is TGTGCCAGCAGCTTTACTAGCCTAGTCATCCCCTACGAGCAGTACTTC. This gives the protein CASSFTSLVIPYEQYF.

The chain recombines TRBV6-5 with TRBJ1-2, with 9 bases that match TRBD1. Germline assignment: CDR1 MNHEY and CDR2 SVGAGI. The CDR3 consists of 16 residues. V dropped 4 bases and J dropped 7; count of bases not matched to a gene: 13. For the CDR3, the DNA is TGTGCCAGCAGTTTCATAACACCAACAGGGGGCCTTGGCTACACCTTC. It specifies CASSFITPTGGLGYTF.

This clone was recorded once. The chain has TRBV18 and TRBJ2-5, with D unclear. With 4 bases removed from V and 2 bases from J, the gap between germline ends came to 2 bases. This CDR3 spans 11 amino acids. The germline V gene has CDR1 KGHSH and CDR2 LQKENI. CDR3 in DNA: TGTGCCAGCTCACTACAAGAGACCCAGTACTTC. Its translation is CASSLQETQYF.

Note on this clone: Other DNA sequences in the same sample also yield this CDR3. The chain couples TRBV19 to TRBJ2-7; 8 positions match TRBD2. After removal of 5 bases from V and 3 bases from J, the junction contained 6 bases not matched to a gene. Germline-derived CDR1 and CDR2 are LNHDA and SQIVND (reference sequence). CDR3 size: 14 residues. Here the CDR3 reads CASSHGRAVYEQYF. In DNA, the CDR3 is TGTGCCAGTAGTCACGGGAGGGCCGTCTACGAGCAGTACTTC. Supplemented by reference TRBV19 and TRBJ2-7, the full variable domain reads DGGITQSPKYLFRKEGQNVTLSCEQNLNHDAMYWYRQDPGQGLRLIYYSQIVNDFQKGDIAEGYSVSREKKESFPLTVTSAQKNPTAFYLCASSHGRAVYEQYFGPGTRLTVT.

The rearrangement uses TRBV11-3 and TRBJ2-5; D might be TRBD1 (5 bases). Trimming took off 5 bases at V and 5 bases at J, with 12 bases between the two ends. The CDR3 extends over 13 amino acids. Germline CDR1 reads SGHNT; CDR2 reads YENEEA. This CDR3 reads CASSQPPGETQYF. The CDR3 DNA sequence: TGTGCCAGCAGCCAACCGCCAGGGGAGACCCAGTACTTC.

The chain has TRBV6-1 and TRBJ2-7; a weak D match, TRBD1 (6 bases). This CDR3 has 14 amino acids. Germline lookup yields CDR1 MNHNS and CDR2 SASEGT. Trimming stripped 5 bases from V and 3 bases from J, with 14 bases between. The CDR3 sequence: CASSHQGRYYEQYF. For the CDR3, the DNA is TGTGCCAGCAGTCATCAGGGGCGATACTACGAGCAGTACTTC.

This clone came up a few times. This sequence joins TRBV15 and TRBJ2-5, with 7 bases that match TRBD2. Unmatched junction bases numbered 15, after V lost 0 bases and J lost 2 bases. CDR3 length equals 19 residues. The germline V gene has CDR1 LNHNV and CDR2 YYDKDF (reference sequence). The CDR3 DNA reads as TGTGCCACCAGCAGAGATTTGGGGGTATTACGGGGGGTTCAAGAGACCCAGTACTTC. Protein: CATSRDLGVLRGVQETQYF.

The chain has TRBV6-1 and TRBJ2-5; 11 bases align to TRBD1. V lost 6 bases and J lost 5; bases outside the gene matches: 5. Germline lookup yields CDR1 MNHNS and CDR2 SASEGT. This CDR3 spans 14 amino acids. The CDR3 is CASRPDRGLETQYF. The DNA for the CDR3 is TGTGCCAGCAGACCGGACAGGGGGCTGGAGACCCAGTACTTC.

This clone was recorded only once. The gene calls are TRBV6-6 and TRBJ1-1, with no clear D. The CDR3 totals 14 residues. Germline V gene data show CDR1 as MNHNY and CDR2 as SVGAGI (reference sequence). Trimming shortened V by 4 bases and J by 0 bases, and 9 bases separated the two germline ends. The CDR3, as DNA: TGTGCCAGCAGTTGGCCAGTCATGAACACTGAAGCTTTCTTT. Translation gives CASSWPVMNTEAFF.

This clone is a singleton in its sample. The V call is TRBV7-8, the J call TRBJ2-1, with D perhaps TRBD2 (5 bases). Germline assignment: CDR1 SGHVS and CDR2 FQNEAQ. V lost 8 bases to trimming and J lost 6 bases, with 11 bases between them. This CDR3 spans 12 amino acids. The DNA of the CDR3 is TGTGCCAGCCGTGGGAGAGGCAATGAGCAGTTCTTC. Translated: CASRGRGNEQFF.

This clone was counted once. The chain has TRBV7-9 and TRBJ1-2, with D hard to call. Trimming left V 1 base short and J 4 bases short, with 7 bases between. Per the germline V gene, CDR1 is SEHNR and CDR2 is FQNEAQ (reference sequence). CDR3 length equals 13 residues. The CDR3, as DNA: TGTGCCAGCAGCTTAGATGGGCTCTATGGCTACACCTTC. Protein product: CASSLDGLYGYTF.

V is TRBV2 and J is TRBJ2-6; TRBD1 is a possible D gene (6 bases). The CDR3 length is 13 residues. V dropped 7 bases and J dropped 4 bases, with 8 bases sitting between them. Germline CDR1 and CDR2: SNHLY and FYNNEI. The CDR3 bases are TGTGCCAGCAAGGGGGACGGGGCCAACGTCCTGACTTTC. It translates to CASKGDGANVLTF.

V is TRBV7-9 and J is TRBJ1-1, with 7 bases identical to TRBD1. The trim removed 3 bases at V and 2 bases at J, leaving 3 bases unmatched. CDR1 is SEHNR and CDR2 is FQNEAQ in the germline V gene (reference sequence). This CDR3 has 14 residues. CDR3 in DNA: TGTGCCAGCAGCTTCCGGGACAGCAACACTGAAGCTTTCTTT. Protein: CASSFRDSNTEAFF.

V is TRBV19 and J is TRBJ2-2; perhaps TRBD2 as D (5 bases). V was clipped by 6 bases and J by 6 bases, with 11 bases between them. The V gene's germline CDR1 is LNHDA and CDR2 SQIVND (reference sequence). The length of the CDR3 is 13 residues. The CDR3 reads CASRVSGAGELFF. CDR3 DNA sequence: TGTGCCAGTAGGGTCTCCGGGGCCGGGGAGCTGTTTTTT.

This clone was found a few times. This chain joins TRBV5-4 and TRBJ1-2; TRBD1 matches 9 bases. V shed 0 bases, J shed 3 bases, and the junction held 0 bases outside the gene matches. The CDR3 is 14 amino acids. The germline V gene has CDR1 SGHNT and CDR2 YYREEE (reference sequence). The DNA of the CDR3 is TGTGCCAGCAGCTTGGGGGACAGGGACTATGGCTACACCTTC. Its protein is CASSLGDRDYGYTF.

This chain joins TRBV5-6 and TRBJ2-7; 8 positions agree with TRBD1. In germline, CDR1 is SGHDT, CDR2 YYEEEE. The CDR3 is 16 residues long. J gave up 1 base and V 1 base, and 7 bases lay outside the gene matches. The CDR3 DNA is TGTGCCAGCAGCTTGACAGGGACAGGCGAATCCTACGAGCAGTACTTC. Translated: CASSLTGTGESYEQYF.